These 20 T cell receptor beta chains were all obtained from the same sample, sequenced in a study of vaccination effects on CD4 cells after COVID-19. CD4+ T cells specific for antigen were expanded with viral peptide pools by the ViraFEST assay before sequencing. Cultured cells yielded isolated CD4+ T cells after 10 days. It was two doses of either the BNT162b2 or mRNA-1273 vaccine that participants received. Sequencing was performed with immunoSEQ multiplex PCR; in TCRdb, only in-frame clones are kept and a portion is missing. The data hold around 32,000 clones, with approximately 76% observed a single time. Their recognized antigens are unknown. Sequences were derived from CD4+ T cells from PBMCs cultured with HCoV-229E spike peptides, sampled after COVID-19 vaccination. These receptors originate from a human donor who received a COVID-19 vaccine.

This sequence joins TRBV5-1 and TRBJ1-2; D may be TRBD1 (6 bases). From germline, CDR1 is SGHRS and CDR2 YFSETQ. The CDR3 totals 15 residues. Trimming removed 4 bases from V and 4 bases from J, with 17 bases in between. The CDR3 DNA reads as TGCGCCAGCAGCACTGGGGGCAATAACCCCTATGGCTACACCTTC. Encoded protein: CASSTGGNNPYGYTF.

This clone appeared a few times. The V call is TRBV2, the J call TRBJ1-4; 9 nucleotides align to TRBD1. V lost 5 bases to trimming and J lost 8 bases; unmatched junction nucleotides: 12. Germline V gives CDR1 SNHLY, CDR2 FYNNEI. The CDR3 consists of 16 residues. DNA of the CDR3: TGTGCCAGCAGTCAAAGTGGGCTGACAGGGGGGGAAAAACTGTTTTTT. It specifies CASSQSGLTGGEKLFF.

This clone was seen a handful of times. V usage is TRBV6-2 or TRBV6-3 and J usage is TRBJ2-1; 8 nucleotides agree with TRBD2. This CDR3 is 17 amino acids long. Germline trimming cut 4 bases from V and 0 bases from J; bases unmatched to any gene: 8. CDR1 and CDR2 from the germline V gene are MNHEY and SVGEGT. CDR3 nucleotide sequence: TGTGCCAGCAGTTTCGGACTAGCTCTTAGCTCCTACAATGAGCAGTTCTTC. This codes for CASSFGLALSSYNEQFF.

This clone is a singleton in its sample. The rearrangement uses TRBV18 and TRBJ1-3, with 10 bases fitting TRBD1. J gave up 2 bases and V 2 bases, and 9 bases lay outside the gene matches. Germline-derived CDR1 and CDR2 are KGHSH and LQKENI. The CDR3 is 18 amino acids. DNA for the CDR3: TGTGCCAGCTCACCAAAATCCGGGACAGGGGTGACTGGAAACACCATATATTTT. Amino acid sequence: CASSPKSGTGVTGNTIYF.

In its sample, this clone was seen a few times. The V gene is TRBV6-5, the J gene TRBJ2-1, with 12 bases that match TRBD1. Losses at the gene ends were 6 bases for V and 12 bases for J; bases not matched to a gene: 9. CDR1 and CDR2 (germline): MNHEY, SVGAGI. CDR3 size: 14 residues. As DNA, the CDR3 is TGTGCCAGCAGCACCGGGACAGGGGGCACTTGGCAGTTCTTC. This sequence encodes CASSTGTGGTWQFF.

The chain recombines TRBV5-1 with TRBJ2-3, with TRBD2 identical over 7 bases. The CDR3 is 14 amino acids. Trimming took 2 bases from V and 3 from J; bases not matched to a gene: 3. Germline V gives CDR1 SGHRS, CDR2 YFSETQ. The CDR3 region has the DNA TGCGCCAGCAGCTTTAGCGGGTCAACAGATACGCAGTATTTT. It specifies CASSFSGSTDTQYF. The variable domain in full, with the rest retrieved from reference TRBV5-1 and TRBJ2-3, is KAGVTQTPRYLIKTRGQQVTLSCSPISGHRSVSWYQQTPGQGLQFLFEYFSETQRNKGNFPGRFSGRQFSNSRSEMNVSTLELGDSALYLCASSFSGSTDTQYFGPGTRLTVL.

The CDR3 coding sequence is TGTGCCAGCTCACCTCTGACTAGCGGGAGCTCCTACAATGAGCAGTTCTTC. It encodes CASSPLTSGSSYNEQFF. The V and J genes are TRBV18 and TRBJ2-1, with TRBD2 matching 12 bases. Per germline, CDR1 KGHSH and CDR2 LQKENI. The V segment lost 3 bases and the J segment 0 bases; nucleotides outside the gene matches: 3. This CDR3 region has 17 residues. Complete variable domain (other parts from reference TRBV18 and TRBJ2-1): NAGVMQNPRHLVRRRGQEARLRCSPMKGHSHVYWYRQLPEEGLKFMVYLQKENIIDESGMPKERFSAEFPKEGPSILRIQQVVRGDSAAYFCASSPLTSGSSYNEQFFGPGTRLTVL.

The V and J genes are TRBV24-1 and TRBJ2-5; TRBD2 agrees at 7 bases. CDR1 is KGHDR and CDR2 is SFDVKD in the germline V gene. Trimming cost V 9 bases and J 5 bases; bases outside gene matches: 8. This CDR3 region has 13 residues. In DNA, the CDR3 is TGTGCCACCGGGAGGGGAGTCGGCGAGACCCAGTACTTC. Its protein product is CATGRGVGETQYF.

This chain joins TRBV6-1 and TRBJ2-3; no definite D call. V was shortened by 2 bases and J by 0 bases, with 6 bases between the two germline ends. The CDR3 sequence is 14 residues long. From germline, CDR1 is MNHNS and CDR2 SASEGT. The CDR3 DNA reads TGTGCCAGCAGTGAACGGCACAGCACAGATACGCAGTATTTT. This encodes CASSERHSTDTQYF.

The chain recombines TRBV7-9 with TRBJ1-4; D is perhaps TRBD1 (6 bases). This CDR3 has 14 amino acids. The germline V gene encodes CDR1 SEHNR and CDR2 FQNEAQ (reference sequence). The V gene lost 8 bases and the J gene lost 0 bases, with 10 bases spanning the gap. CDR3 nucleotide sequence: TGTGCCAGCGATTACAGGGCAACTAATGAAAAACTGTTTTTT. This translates into CASDYRATNEKLFF. The full variable domain, in which reference TRBV7-9 and TRBJ1-4 provide the parts outside the CDR3, is DTGVSQNPRHKITKRGQNVTFRCDPISEHNRLYWYRQTLGQGPEFLTYFQNEAQLEKSRLLSDRFSAERPKGSFSTLEIQRTEQGDSAMYLCASDYRATNEKLFFGSGTQLSVL.

The CDR3 sequence is CASSTRISYEQYF. The CDR3, as DNA: TGTGCCAGTAGTACAAGAATCAGCTACGAGCAGTACTTC. This sequence joins TRBV19 and TRBJ2-7; the D is unclear. Deletions cut 4 bases from V and 3 bases from J, with 10 bases between. CDR3 length: 13 amino acids. CDR1 LNHDA and CDR2 SQIVND come from the germline V gene (reference sequence).

The gene calls are TRBV5-1 and TRBJ1-3; 7 bases match TRBD1. Unmatched junction bases numbered 2, after V lost 3 bases and J lost 2 bases. From germline, CDR1 is SGHRS and CDR2 YFSETQ. The CDR3 loop spans 14 amino acids. Written as DNA, the CDR3 is TGCGCCAGCAGCTCGACAGGGACTGGAAACACCATATATTTT. Encoded protein: CASSSTGTGNTIYF.

The chain joins TRBV27 to TRBJ1-1; possibly TRBD1 for D (6 bases). The germline gives CDR1 MNHEY, CDR2 SMNVEV (reference sequence). This CDR3 is built from 17 residues. V lost 5 bases and J 2 bases, leaving 21 bases between the germline ends. CDR3 residues: CASSLMQGGGVNTEAFF. In nucleotides, the CDR3 is TGTGCCAGCAGTCTCATGCAGGGCGGGGGCGTCAACACTGAAGCTTTCTTT.

The chain has TRBV5-1 and TRBJ2-1; tentatively, D is TRBD1 (6 bases). Trimming stripped 7 bases from V and 0 bases from J, with 11 bases between. This CDR3 is 14 amino acids long. Germline CDR1 is SGHRS and CDR2 is YFSETQ. The CDR3 here is CASRKQGSYNEQFF. CDR3 DNA sequence: TGCGCCAGCCGTAAACAGGGCTCCTACAATGAGCAGTTCTTC.

The chain combines TRBV13 with TRBJ2-1, with 10 positions matching TRBD2. From germline, CDR1 is PRHDT and CDR2 FYEKMQ (reference sequence). V lost 7 bases, J lost 7 bases, and 7 bases stayed unmatched. This CDR3 has 14 amino acids. This CDR3 reads CASMTSSGSNEQFF. The CDR3 DNA sequence: TGTGCCAGCATGACGTCTAGCGGGAGTAATGAGCAGTTCTTC.

The rearrangement links TRBV29-1 to TRBJ1-1, with 9 nucleotides matching TRBD1. V gave up 7 bases and J gave up 2 bases; unmatched junction bases: 11. Germline V gene sequence: CDR1 SQVTM, CDR2 ANQGSEA. The CDR3 totals 15 residues. The CDR3 DNA is TGCAGCGCCTCCGGGACAGGGTCCCTCAACACTGAAGCTTTCTTT. Its translation: CSASGTGSLNTEAFF.

The chain employs TRBV2 and TRBJ1-1; no definite D call. The CDR3 sequence is 13 residues long. CDR1 is SNHLY and CDR2 is FYNNEI in the germline V gene. The V end lost 3 bases, the J end lost 2 bases, and 7 bases lay between the germline ends. DNA for the CDR3: TGTGCCAGCAGTGATCGGGCAAACACTGAAGCTTTCTTT. Protein sequence: CASSDRANTEAFF.

The chain employs TRBV11-3 and TRBJ2-1, with 11 bases fitting TRBD2. Trimming at V came to 6 bases and at J to 6 bases, leaving 7 bases not matched to a gene. The CDR3 loop spans 15 amino acids. The germline CDR1 and CDR2 sequences are SGHNT and YENEEA. The CDR3 region is CASSLSGTSGNEQFF. The CDR3, as DNA: TGTGCCAGCAGTCTCTCCGGGACTAGCGGCAATGAGCAGTTCTTC.

The chain carries TRBV7-9 and TRBJ2-3; TRBD1 aligns across 8 bases. V lost 3 bases and J lost 5; bases outside the gene matches: 4. The germline V gene has CDR1 SEHNR and CDR2 FQNEAQ (reference sequence). This CDR3 contains 14 residues. The CDR3 spells CASSFGQGGDTQYF. The DNA of the CDR3 is TGTGCCAGCAGCTTCGGACAGGGCGGAGATACGCAGTATTTT.

The gene calls are TRBV6-5 and TRBJ1-2, with a tentative D call TRBD1 (6 bases). CDR1 and CDR2 from the germline V gene are MNHEY and SVGAGI. The CDR3 loop spans 12 amino acids. The V end was cut by 5 bases, the J end by 4 bases, with 8 bases between. In nucleotides, the CDR3 is TGTGCCAGCAGTAAGGACAGCTATGGCTACACCTTC. Residues: CASSKDSYGYTF.